These T cell receptor beta chains were read from a single sample in a study of blood T cell repertoires in COVID-19. Sequencing used immunoSEQ multiplex PCR; TCRdb keeps in-frame clones, though not all of them. The table shows over 150,000 clones, with roughly nine tenths occurring only once. Sequenced material: PBMCs or T cells enriched from blood (not recorded which). These receptors came from a woman aged 30 to 39 who had recovered from COVID-19. CDR3s include the opening cysteine and the closing phenylalanine or tryptophan. The D gene is left open where the match is weak. Clone size appears in some rows only: once, few, many, or a class for an expanded clone.

TRBJ1-5 | TRBV14 | - | - | TGTGCCAGCAGCCCCGGACAGAGCAATCAGCCCCAGCATTTT | CASSPGQSNQPQHF
TRBJ2-3 | TRBV4-3 | TRBD2 | - | TGCGCCAGCAGCCAAAAGATTAGCGCGGGAGGGAGCACAGATACGCAGTATTTT | CASSQKISAGGSTDTQYF
TRBJ1-5 | TRBV6-1 | - | - | TGTGCCAGCAGTGACCGGAGGGGGGGTCAGCCCCAGCATTTT | CASSDRRGGQPQHF
TRBJ2-1 | TRBV25-1 | - | - | TGTGCCAGCAGTGAGACAAGTAACAATGAGCAGTTCTTC | CASSETSNNEQFF
TRBJ2-1 | TRBV27 | - | - | TGTGCCAGCAGTTTGAGGTGGCGGAGCTCCTACAATGAGCAGTTCTTC | CASSLRWRSSYNEQFF
TRBJ2-2 | TRBV9 | TRBD2 | - | TGTGCCAGCAGCGCCGGGACTAGCGGACCCACCGGGGAGCTGTTTTTT | CASSAGTSGPTGELFF
TRBJ2-7 | TRBV6-1 | - | - | TGTGCCAGCAGTGACCGGGACTCTGGCTACGAGCAGTACTTC | CASSDRDSGYEQYF
TRBJ2-5 | TRBV18 | TRBD2 | few | TGTGCCAGCTCACCACCGACTAGCGGGGGGGCCGAACGGACCCAGTACTTC | CASSPPTSGGAERTQYF
TRBJ1-1 | TRBV6-6 | - | - | TGTGCCAGCAGCAGAGGGATGAACACTGAAGCTTTCTTT | CASSRGMNTEAFF
TRBJ1-4 | TRBV4-1 | - | - | TGCGCCAGCAGCCAAAAGGGGATCGGTGAAAAACTGTTTTTT | CASSQKGIGEKLFF
TRBJ2-2 | TRBV2 | - | - | TGTGCCAGCAGTGAAATCAGACAGAACACCGGGGAGCTGTTTTTT | CASSEIRQNTGELFF
TRBJ1-2 | TRBV4-1 | - | - | TGCGCCAGCAGCAAAACTTTGGGGGGGCGTGAAGGCTACACCTTC | CASSKTLGGREGYTF
TRBJ2-2 | TRBV4-2 | - | - | TGTGCCAGCAGCCAACGAGTGAACACCGGGGAGCTGTTTTTT | CASSQRVNTGELFF
TRBJ1-5 | TRBV2 | TRBD1 | - | TGTGCCAGCAGTGACCGGGACAGATTCAATCAGCCCCAGCATTTT | CASSDRDRFNQPQHF
TRBJ2-5 | TRBV30 | TRBD1 | - | TGTGCCTGGGGGAGACTATGGACAGGGGAAGAGACCCAGTACTTC | CAWGRLWTGEETQYF
TRBJ1-1 | TRBV29-1 | TRBD1 | - | TGCAGCGCCTACCTAGCGACAGGGATCGTGAACACTGAAGCTTTCTTT | CSAYLATGIVNTEAFF
TRBJ1-1 | TRBV5-1 | - | few | TGCGCCAGCAATAACCGGGACACCCTGAACACTGAAGCTTTCTTT | CASNNRDTLNTEAFF
TRBJ2-2 | TRBV19 | - | few | TGTGCCAGTAGTAACTACATCGGGGGGCCGAACACCGGGGAGCTGTTTTTT | CASSNYIGGPNTGELFF
TRBJ1-5 | TRBV7-2 | TRBD1 | - | TGTGCCAGCAGCCCCCGCATTAAAGGACAGGGCAGGGGCCAGCCCCAGCATTTT | CASSPRIKGQGRGQPQHF
TRBJ2-1 | TRBV3-1/TRBV3-2 | - | - | TGTGCCAGCAGCCTCCGGACTTACCTCTCCTACAATGAGCAGTTCTTC | CASSLRTYLSYNEQFF
TRBJ1-5 | TRBV6-4 | - | - | TGTGCCAGCAGTGACACCGATGGGGGAGGGAGCAATCAGCCCCAGCATTTT | CASSDTDGGGSNQPQHF
TRBJ2-2 | TRBV7-2 | - | once | TGTGCCAGCAGCTTAGTTCTATCAGGGGAGCTGTTTTTT | CASSLVLSGELFF
TRBJ2-1 | TRBV13 | TRBD2 | - | TGTGCCAGCAGCCTTCGCGGGGGGAGCCGATACAATGAGCAGTTCTTC | CASSLRGGSRYNEQFF
TRBJ2-5 | TRBV11-3 | TRBD1 | - | TGTGCCAGCAGCCTCGAAGGACAGGGTGGCTGGGGGAGACGAGAGACCCAGTACTTC | CASSLEGQGGWGRRETQYF
TRBJ2-7 | TRBV12-3/TRBV12-4 | TRBD2 | - | TGTGCCAGCAGCCGGGACTACGAATACGAGCAGTACTTC | CASSRDYEYEQYF
TRBJ2-5 | TRBV4-2 | TRBD2 | - | TGTGCCAGCAGCCAAGCTAGCGGGGGGGCAGAGACCCAGTACTTC | CASSQASGGAETQYF
TRBJ1-6 | TRBV9 | - | - | TGTGCCAGCAGCCCCTCGGGGGGAGTATCCTATAATTCACCCCTCCACTTT | CASSPSGGVSYNSPLHF
TRBJ2-1 | TRBV14 | TRBD2 | - | TGTGCCAGCAGTGCGACTAGCCGTCATGAGCAGTTCTTC | CASSATSRHEQFF
TRBJ1-2 | TRBV13 | - | - | TGTGCCAGCAGCTTAGCCGGGCAGGGCTCCTATGGCTACACCTTC | CASSLAGQGSYGYTF
TRBJ1-2 | TRBV9 | - | few | TGTGCCAGCAGCGCCAACCCCGACGGGAATAACTATGGCTACACCTTC | CASSANPDGNNYGYTF
TRBJ2-2 | TRBV6-5 | TRBD2 | - | TGTGCCACCGCCGGGGGGGCCATAAACACCGGGGAGCTGTTTTTT | CATAGGAINTGELFF
TRBJ1-1 | TRBV15 | - | - | TGTGCCACCAGCGCTAGGAGCACTGAAGCTTTCTTT | CATSARSTEAFF
TRBJ2-1 | TRBV4-3 | TRBD2 | many | TGCGCCAGCAGCCAAGAACGGACTAGGGTCGATGAGCAGTTCTTC | CASSQERTRVDEQFF
TRBJ1-1 | TRBV7-2 | TRBD1 | - | TGTGCCAGCAGCTTAGGGACAGGGATGAACACTGAAGCTTTCTTT | CASSLGTGMNTEAFF
TRBJ1-2 | TRBV18 | - | - | TGTGCCAGCTCACTTGACAGAGATGGCTACACCTTC | CASSLDRDGYTF
TRBJ1-1 | TRBV3-1/TRBV3-2 | - | - | TGTGCCAGCAGCCAAGATGGGCGGAACACTGAAGCTTTCTTT | CASSQDGRNTEAFF
TRBJ1-2 | TRBV7-2 | - | - | TGTGCCAGCAGCTTAGTCGTGTCTGACTATGGCTACACCTTC | CASSLVVSDYGYTF
TRBJ2-7 | TRBV19 | TRBD1 | - | TGTGCCAGTAGTAGGGACAGGTACTCCTACGAGCAGTACTTC | CASSRDRYSYEQYF